This T cell receptor (beta chain) is drawn from a study of cytomegalovirus exposure and HLA in healthy donors. The study's findings and limits: TCR beta sequences numbering roughly 18,000 were associated with HLA alleles at 0.05 false discovery rate in a later analysis. Productive rates of about 87% or about 30% were seen for most TCR beta V segments in an earlier analysis. According to a later analysis, donors in an Asian-associated ancestry cluster reportedly had fewer N-insertions than the approximately 670-donor mean.

Per germline, CDR1 MGHRA and CDR2 YSYEKL. V trimming: 1 base; J trimming: 1 base; junction bases outside the gene matches: 4. The CDR3 consists of 17 residues. PCR involved 60 Vbeta and 13 Jbeta primers. Data came from immunoSEQ multiplex PCR; TCRdb stores just in-frame clones and leaves some out. Among about 170,000 clones listed, approximately 85% were seen once. In regard to this clone: Its antigen is still unknown.

The sequence was collected from a man aged 30 to 45 in good health and CMV-seropositive. The V and J genes are TRBV4-1 and TRBJ2-4, with 10 bases fitting TRBD2. Sequenced input: PBMCs. CDR3 sequence (DNA): TGCGCCAGCAGCCAAGGCTCAGCGGGAGGGGCCAAAAACATTCAGTACTTC. This gives the protein CASSQGSAGGAKNIQYF.